Detailed here is one T cell receptor (beta chain). No antigen is known for it. Base qualities are not recorded, but no much larger clone differs from it by a single base. The collaborating institutions used their own protocols to collect whole blood in K2EDTA tubes. For TCRbeta analysis, collaborator samples were shipped as frozen whole blood, as isolated PBMCs, or as DNA extracted from either sample type. Relative to germline, V is 2 bases shorter and J is 2 bases shorter, with 11 bases between their ends. CDR1 and CDR2 are drawn from the germline V gene: MNHEY, SVGEGT. The CDR3 holds 15 amino acids from the cysteine to the phenylalanine. Only CDR3 DNA is held: 45 bases, read in frame from base 1. This entry is derived from a study of blood T cell repertoires in COVID-19 (TCRdb year 2020). About the full investigation: The collaborator samples originated in the United States, Italy and Spain and spanned the acute and convalescent phases of COVID-19. The prospective study material was composed of cDNA or gDNA derived from T cells, B-cell-depleted T cells, or PBMCs. The dataset comprised deeply sampled blood TCRbeta repertoires from subjects exposed to, actively infected with, or recovered from COVID-19. A freely available public database, intended as a resource for researchers studying the immune response to SARS-CoV-2, is where the repertoires were released. Samples were obtained from the ongoing ImmuneRACE study (first 160 participants) and from 1,200 or so subjects provided by 6 global collaborators. The sample metadata nearly always contained a de-identified subject ID, COVID-19 status, age in years and sex. Where HLA class I and class II types were available, the types were taken from metadata supplied by the sample provider, not from assay-based typing. Overall study results and their limits: Clinical and demographic metadata were provided uncurated, with the amount varying by source and participant.

TCRbeta CDR3 regions were amplified from genomic DNA using the immunoSEQ Assay, a bias-controlled multiplex PCR. The study's processing was this. The number of nucleated cells in each sample was estimated by amplification of reference gene primers within the assay. Sequence reads were collapsed and filtered to measure the absolute abundance of every unique TCRbeta CDR3 rearrangement. For each sample, productive Simpson clonality was calculated as the square root of Simpson's diversity index across productive rearrangements. This immuneACCESS table, as held by TCRdb, lists in-frame sequences with V and J called but not all clones. Of the missing ones, under half trace to an unresolved V gene in checked studies; the others have no known cause. The V and J calls and clone size come from that table; D and trimming were worked out from the DNA. Across this sample there are about 220,000 clones, with around 81% seen only once. The top ten clonotypes cover 10% to 15% of the sample.

Sequenced material: peripheral blood. This TCR derives from a human donor in a cohort sampled during active COVID-19. The V and J genes are TRBV6-2 or TRBV6-3 and TRBJ2-3; the D segment could be TRBD2, given 6 matching bases. For the CDR3, the sequence is CASSYAREDTDTQYF. The DNA is as follows: TGTGCCAGCAGTTACGCCAGGGAGGACACAGATACGCAGTATTTT.